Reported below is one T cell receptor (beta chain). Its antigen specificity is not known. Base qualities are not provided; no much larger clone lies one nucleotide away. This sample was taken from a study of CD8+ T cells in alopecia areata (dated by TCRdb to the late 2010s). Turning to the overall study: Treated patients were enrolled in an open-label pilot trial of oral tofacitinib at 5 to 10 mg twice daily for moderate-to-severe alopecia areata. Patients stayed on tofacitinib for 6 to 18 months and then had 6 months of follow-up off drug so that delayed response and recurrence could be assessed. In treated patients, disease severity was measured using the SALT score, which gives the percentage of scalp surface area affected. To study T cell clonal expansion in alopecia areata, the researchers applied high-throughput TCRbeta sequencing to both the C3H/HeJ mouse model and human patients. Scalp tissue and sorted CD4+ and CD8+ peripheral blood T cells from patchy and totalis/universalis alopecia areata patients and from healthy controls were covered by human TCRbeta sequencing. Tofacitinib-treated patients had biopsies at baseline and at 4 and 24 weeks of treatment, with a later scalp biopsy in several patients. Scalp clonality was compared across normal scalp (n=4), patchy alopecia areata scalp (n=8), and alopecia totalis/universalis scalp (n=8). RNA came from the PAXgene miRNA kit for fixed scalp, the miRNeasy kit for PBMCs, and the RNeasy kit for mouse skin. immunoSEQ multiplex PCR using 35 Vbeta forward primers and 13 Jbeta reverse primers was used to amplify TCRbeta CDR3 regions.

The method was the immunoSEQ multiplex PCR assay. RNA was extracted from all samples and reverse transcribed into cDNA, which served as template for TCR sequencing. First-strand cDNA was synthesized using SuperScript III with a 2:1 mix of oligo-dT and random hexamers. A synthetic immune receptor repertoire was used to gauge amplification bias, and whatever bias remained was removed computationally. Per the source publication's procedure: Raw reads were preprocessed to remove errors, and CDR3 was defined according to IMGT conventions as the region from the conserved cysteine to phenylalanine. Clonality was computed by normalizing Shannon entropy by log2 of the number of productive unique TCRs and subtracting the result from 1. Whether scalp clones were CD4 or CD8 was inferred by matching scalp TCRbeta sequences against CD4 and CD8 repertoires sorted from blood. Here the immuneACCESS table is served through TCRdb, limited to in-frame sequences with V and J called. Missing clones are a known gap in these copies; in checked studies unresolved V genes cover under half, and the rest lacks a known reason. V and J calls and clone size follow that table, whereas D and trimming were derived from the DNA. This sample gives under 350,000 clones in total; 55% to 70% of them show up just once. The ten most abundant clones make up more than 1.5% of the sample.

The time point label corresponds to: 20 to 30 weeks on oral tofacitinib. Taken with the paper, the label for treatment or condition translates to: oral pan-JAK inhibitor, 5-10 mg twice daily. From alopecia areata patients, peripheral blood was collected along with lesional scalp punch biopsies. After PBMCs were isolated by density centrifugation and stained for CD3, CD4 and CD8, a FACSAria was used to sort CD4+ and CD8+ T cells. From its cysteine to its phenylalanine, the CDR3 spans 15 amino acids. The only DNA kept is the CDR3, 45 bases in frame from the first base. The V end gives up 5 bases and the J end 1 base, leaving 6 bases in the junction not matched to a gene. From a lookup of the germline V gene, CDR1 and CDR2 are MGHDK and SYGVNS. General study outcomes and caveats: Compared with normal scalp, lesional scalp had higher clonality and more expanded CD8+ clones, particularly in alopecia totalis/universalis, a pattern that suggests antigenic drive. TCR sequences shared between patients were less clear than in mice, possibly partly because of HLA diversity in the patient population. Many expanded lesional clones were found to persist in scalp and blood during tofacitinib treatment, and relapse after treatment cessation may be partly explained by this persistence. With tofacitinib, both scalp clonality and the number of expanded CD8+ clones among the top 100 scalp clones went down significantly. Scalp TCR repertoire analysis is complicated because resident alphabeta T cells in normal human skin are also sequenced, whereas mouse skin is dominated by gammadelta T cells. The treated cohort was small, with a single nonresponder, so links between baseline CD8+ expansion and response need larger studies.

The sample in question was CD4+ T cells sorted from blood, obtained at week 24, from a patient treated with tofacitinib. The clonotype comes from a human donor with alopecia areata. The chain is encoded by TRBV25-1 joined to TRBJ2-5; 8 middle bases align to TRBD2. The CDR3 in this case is CASSWYGGGQETQYF. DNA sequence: TGTGCCAGCAGTTGGTACGGGGGGGGCCAAGAGACCCAGTACTTC. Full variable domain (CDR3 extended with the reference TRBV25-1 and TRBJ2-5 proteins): EADIYQTPRYLVIGTGKKITLECSQTMGHDKMYWYQQDPGMELHLIHYSYGVNSTEKGDLSSESTVSRIRTEHFPLTLESARPSHTSQYLCASSWYGGGQETQYFGPGTRLLVL.